This TCR beta chain was profiled in a study of cytomegalovirus exposure and HLA in healthy donors. Background on the study: A later analysis reported the same platform for the 90 to 150 validation repertoires and the roughly 700 first-cohort repertoires. Study-level findings and limits: Among TCR sequences, most were rare, though some public TCRs appeared in many donors. It was reported that the classifier diagnosed cytomegalovirus status with high specificity and sensitivity in both the original and validation cohorts.

Measured with immunoSEQ multiplex PCR; TCRdb has only the in-frame clones, and not every one. The sample yields 55,000 to 65,000 clones, about 92% seen once. Regarding this clone: What it binds is unknown.

V lost 5 bases and J lost 4, with 16 bases in between. This CDR3 is built from 14 residues. Looked up from germline, CDR1 is SGHDT and CDR2 is YYEEEE. V and J are TRBV5-6 and TRBJ2-7; TRBD2 is a possible D gene (6 bases). The sequence derives from a man between 18 and 29 years old in good health and CMV-seronegative. The sequenced sample consisted of PBMCs. The CDR3 loop is CASSPEGSLYEQYF. The DNA of the CDR3 is TGTGCCAGCAGTCCGGAGGGCTCTCTGTACGAGCAGTACTTC.